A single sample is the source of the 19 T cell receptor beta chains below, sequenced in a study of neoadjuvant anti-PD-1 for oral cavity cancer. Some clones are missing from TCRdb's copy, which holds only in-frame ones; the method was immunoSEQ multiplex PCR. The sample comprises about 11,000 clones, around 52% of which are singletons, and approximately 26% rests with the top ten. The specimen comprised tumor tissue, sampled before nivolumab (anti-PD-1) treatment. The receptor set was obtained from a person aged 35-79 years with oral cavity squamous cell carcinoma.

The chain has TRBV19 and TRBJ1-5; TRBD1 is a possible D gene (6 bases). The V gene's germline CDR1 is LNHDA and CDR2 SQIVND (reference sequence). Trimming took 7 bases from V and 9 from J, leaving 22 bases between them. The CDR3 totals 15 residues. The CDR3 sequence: CASKGGSGRVLPQHF. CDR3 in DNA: TGTGCCAGTAAGGGGGGTTCGGGGCGTGTGTTGCCCCAGCATTTT. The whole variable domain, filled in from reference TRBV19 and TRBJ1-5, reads DGGITQSPKYLFRKEGQNVTLSCEQNLNHDAMYWYRQDPGQGLRLIYYSQIVNDFQKGDIAEGYSVSREKKESFPLTVTSAQKNPTAFYLCASKGGSGRVLPQHFGDGTRLSIL.

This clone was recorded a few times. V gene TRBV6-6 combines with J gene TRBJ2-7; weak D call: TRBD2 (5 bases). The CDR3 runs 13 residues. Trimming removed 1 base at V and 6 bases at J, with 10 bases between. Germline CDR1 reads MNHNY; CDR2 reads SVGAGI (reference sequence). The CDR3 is CASSYLRGSEQYF. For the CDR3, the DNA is TGTGCCAGCAGTTACTTAAGAGGGAGCGAGCAGTACTTC.

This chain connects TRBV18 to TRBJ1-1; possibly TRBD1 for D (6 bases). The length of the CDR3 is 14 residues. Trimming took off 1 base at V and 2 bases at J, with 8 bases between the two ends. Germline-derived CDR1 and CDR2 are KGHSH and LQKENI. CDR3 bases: TGTGCCAGCTCACCACTGACAGGAAACACTGAAGCTTTCTTT. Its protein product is CASSPLTGNTEAFF. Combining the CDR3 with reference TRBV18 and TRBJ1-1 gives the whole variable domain NAGVMQNPRHLVRRRGQEARLRCSPMKGHSHVYWYRQLPEEGLKFMVYLQKENIIDESGMPKERFSAEFPKEGPSILRIQQVVRGDSAAYFCASSPLTGNTEAFFGQGTRLTVV.

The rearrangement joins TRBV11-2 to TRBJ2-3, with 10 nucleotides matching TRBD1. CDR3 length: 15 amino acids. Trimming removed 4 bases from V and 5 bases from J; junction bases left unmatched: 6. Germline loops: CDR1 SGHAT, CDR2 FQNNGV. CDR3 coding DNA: TGTGCCAGCAGCTCCCGACAGGGGGCAGAAGATACGCAGTATTTT. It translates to CASSSRQGAEDTQYF. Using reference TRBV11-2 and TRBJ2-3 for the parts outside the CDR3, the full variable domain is EAGVAQSPRYKIIEKRQSVAFWCNPISGHATLYWYQQILGQGPKLLIQFQNNGVVDDSQLPKDRFSAERLKGVDSTLKIQPAKLEDSAVYLCASSSRQGAEDTQYFGPGTRLTVL.

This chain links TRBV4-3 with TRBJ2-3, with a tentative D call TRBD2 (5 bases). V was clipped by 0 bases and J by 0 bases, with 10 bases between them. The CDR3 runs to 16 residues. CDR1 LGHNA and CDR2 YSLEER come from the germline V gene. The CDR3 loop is CASSQDLDSSTDTQYF. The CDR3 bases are TGCGCCAGCAGCCAAGACTTGGACTCGAGCACAGATACGCAGTATTTT.

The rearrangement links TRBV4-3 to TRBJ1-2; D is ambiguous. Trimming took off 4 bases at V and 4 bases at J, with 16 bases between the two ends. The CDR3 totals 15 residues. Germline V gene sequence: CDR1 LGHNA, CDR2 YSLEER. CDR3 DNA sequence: TGCGCCAGCAGCCTCAGTTTGGGTTCCGGCTATGGCTACACCTTC. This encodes CASSLSLGSGYGYTF.

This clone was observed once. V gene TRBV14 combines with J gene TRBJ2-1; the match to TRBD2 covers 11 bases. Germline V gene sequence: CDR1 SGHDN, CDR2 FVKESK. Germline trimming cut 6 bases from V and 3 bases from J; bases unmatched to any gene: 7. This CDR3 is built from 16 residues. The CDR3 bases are TGTGCCAGCAGACTTAGCGGGGGGGCCTTCTACAATGAGCAGTTCTTC. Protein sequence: CASRLSGGAFYNEQFF.

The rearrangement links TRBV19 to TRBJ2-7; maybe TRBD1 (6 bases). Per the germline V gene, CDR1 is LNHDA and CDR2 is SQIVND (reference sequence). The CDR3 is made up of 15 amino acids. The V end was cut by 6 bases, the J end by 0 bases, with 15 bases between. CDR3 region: CASRSGDTSSYEQYF. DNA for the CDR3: TGTGCCAGTAGGTCCGGGGACACTAGCTCCTACGAGCAGTACTTC.

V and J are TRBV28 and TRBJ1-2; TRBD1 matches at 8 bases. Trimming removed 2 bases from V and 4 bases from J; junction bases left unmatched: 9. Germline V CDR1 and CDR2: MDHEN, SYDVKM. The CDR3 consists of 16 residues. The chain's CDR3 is CASSLHRDRIGYGYTF. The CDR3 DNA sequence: TGTGCCAGCAGTTTACACCGGGACAGGATTGGCTATGGCTACACCTTC.

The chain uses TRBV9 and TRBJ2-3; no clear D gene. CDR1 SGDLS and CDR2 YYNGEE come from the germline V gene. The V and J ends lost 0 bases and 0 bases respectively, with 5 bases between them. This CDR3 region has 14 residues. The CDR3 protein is CASSVVGSTDTQYF. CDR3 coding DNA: TGTGCCAGCAGCGTAGTTGGAAGCACAGATACGCAGTATTTT.

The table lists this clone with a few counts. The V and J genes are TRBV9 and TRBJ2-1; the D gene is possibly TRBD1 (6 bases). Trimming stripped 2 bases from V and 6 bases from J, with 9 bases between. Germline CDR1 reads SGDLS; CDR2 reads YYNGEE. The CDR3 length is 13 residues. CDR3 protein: CASSVGQFNEQFF. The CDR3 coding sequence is TGTGCCAGCAGCGTCGGACAGTTCAATGAGCAGTTCTTC.

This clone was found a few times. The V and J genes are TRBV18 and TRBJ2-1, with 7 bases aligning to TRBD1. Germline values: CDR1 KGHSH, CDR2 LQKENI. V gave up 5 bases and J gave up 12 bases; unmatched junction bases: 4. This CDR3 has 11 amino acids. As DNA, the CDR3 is TGTGCCAGCTCAGCCTCAGGGGGGCAGTTCTTC. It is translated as CASSASGGQFF.

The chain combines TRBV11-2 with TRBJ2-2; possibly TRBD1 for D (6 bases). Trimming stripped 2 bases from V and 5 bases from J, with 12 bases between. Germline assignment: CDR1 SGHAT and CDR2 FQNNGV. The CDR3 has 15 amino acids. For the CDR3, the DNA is TGTGCCAGCAGCTTAACAGGGCTGGTGACCGGGGAGCTGTTTTTT. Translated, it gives CASSLTGLVTGELFF.

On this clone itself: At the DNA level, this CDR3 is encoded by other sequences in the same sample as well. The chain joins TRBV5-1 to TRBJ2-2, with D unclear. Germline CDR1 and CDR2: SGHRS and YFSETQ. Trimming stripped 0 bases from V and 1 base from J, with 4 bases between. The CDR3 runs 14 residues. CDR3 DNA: TGCGCCAGCAGCTTGGGACAGAACACCGGGGAGCTGTTTTTT. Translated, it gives CASSLGQNTGELFF.

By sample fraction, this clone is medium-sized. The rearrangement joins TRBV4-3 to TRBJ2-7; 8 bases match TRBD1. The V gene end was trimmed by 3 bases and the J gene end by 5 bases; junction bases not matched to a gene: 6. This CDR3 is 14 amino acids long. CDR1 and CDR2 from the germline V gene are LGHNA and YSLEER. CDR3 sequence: CASSHRTGMNEQYF. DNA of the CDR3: TGCGCCAGCAGCCACCGGACAGGGATGAACGAGCAGTACTTC.

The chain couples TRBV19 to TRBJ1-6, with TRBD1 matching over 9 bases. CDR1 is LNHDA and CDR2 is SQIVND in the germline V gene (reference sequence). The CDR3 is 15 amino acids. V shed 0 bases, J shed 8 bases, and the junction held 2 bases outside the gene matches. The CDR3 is CASSIEGQGYSPLHF. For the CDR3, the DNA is TGTGCCAGTAGTATAGAAGGACAGGGGTATTCACCCCTCCACTTT.

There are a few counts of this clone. The CDR3 DNA follows: TGTGCCAGCAGCTCCCGAAACACAGATACGCAGTATTTT. It encodes CASSSRNTDTQYF. The gene calls are TRBV9 and TRBJ2-3, with D uncertain. The CDR3 sequence is 13 residues long. Germline CDR1 reads SGDLS; CDR2 reads YYNGEE. Trimming took 4 bases from V and 2 from J, leaving 8 bases between them.

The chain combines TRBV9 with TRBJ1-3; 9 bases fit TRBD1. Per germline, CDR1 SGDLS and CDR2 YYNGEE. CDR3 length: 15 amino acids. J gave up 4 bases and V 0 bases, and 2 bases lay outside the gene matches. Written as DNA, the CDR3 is TGTGCCAGCAGCGTAGAAACAGGGGGCGGAAACACCATATATTTT. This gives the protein CASSVETGGGNTIYF.

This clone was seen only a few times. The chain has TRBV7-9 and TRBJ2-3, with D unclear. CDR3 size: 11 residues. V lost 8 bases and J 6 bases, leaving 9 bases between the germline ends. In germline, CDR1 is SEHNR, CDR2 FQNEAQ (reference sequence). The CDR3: CASLSWDTQYF. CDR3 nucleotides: TGTGCCAGCCTATCTTGGGATACGCAGTATTTT.